The present entry profiles one TCR beta chain with its context. Primed by a sample-barcoded 5' primer and a J-beta primer mix, a second PCR proceeded for about 7 to 12 cycles. TCRdb called the 5' RACE reads again in MiXCR, with one record for every CDR3 protein. The table includes approximately 1,700,000 distinct CDR3 sequences, approximately 40% detected once. The V gene lost 5 bases and the J gene lost 4 bases, with 17 bases spanning the gap. The CDR3 extends over 15 amino acids. Germline-derived CDR1 and CDR2 are KGHSH and LQKENI. This specimen belongs to a study of blood T cells in healthy people across ages.

This clonotype was sampled from a human donor in good health. The chain is built from TRBV18 and TRBJ2-5; the D is unclear. Sequenced input: blood. The CDR3 spells CASSTLVSARETQYF. CDR3 DNA: TGTGCCAGCTCAACATTAGTGTCAGCGCGAGAGACCCAGTACTTC. Complete variable domain (other parts from reference TRBV18 and TRBJ2-5): NAGVMQNPRHLVRRRGQEARLRCSPMKGHSHVYWYRQLPEEGLKFMVYLQKENIIDESGMPKERFSAEFPKEGPSILRIQQVVRGDSAAYFCASSTLVSARETQYFGPGTRLLVL.